The 27 T cell receptor beta chains below come from one sample, sequenced in a study of blood T cell repertoires in COVID-19. Data came from immunoSEQ multiplex PCR; TCRdb stores just in-frame clones and leaves some out. The profile shows about 190,000 clones, around nine tenths of them singletons. Specimen: peripheral blood. The receptor set was obtained from a middle-aged man with acute or convalescent COVID-19.

The rearrangement uses TRBV19 and TRBJ2-2, with unresolved D. The germline gives CDR1 LNHDA, CDR2 SQIVND (reference sequence). Trimming stripped 4 bases from V and 1 base from J, with 7 bases between. The CDR3 is 14 residues long. CDR3 protein: CASSNPGNTGELFF. Here the CDR3 DNA reads TGTGCCAGTAGTAACCCGGGGAACACCGGGGAGCTGTTTTTT.

This chain links TRBV11-2 with TRBJ2-7; maybe TRBD1 (5 bases). The ends were cut back, 1 base at V and 0 bases at J, with 10 bases in the middle. In germline, CDR1 is SGHAT, CDR2 FQNNGV. The CDR3 covers 15 residues. CDR3 region: CASSLGGLSSYEQYF. The CDR3 DNA reads as TGTGCCAGCAGCTTAGGGGGCTTGAGCTCCTACGAGCAGTACTTC.

CDR3 nucleotide sequence: TGTGCCGGTTTACCGACAGGGGGTAAGGTGGAGACCCAGTACTTC. Translating it yields CAGLPTGGKVETQYF. The V call is TRBV2, the J call TRBJ2-5; 9 bases align to TRBD1. CDR1 is SNHLY, CDR2 FYNNEI, per germline. The CDR3 runs to 15 residues. V was pared by 11 bases and J by 5 bases, with 15 bases of the junction left unmatched.

V is TRBV7-2 and J is TRBJ2-2; D unresolved. V dropped 1 base and J dropped 3 bases, with 3 bases sitting between them. This CDR3 region has 13 residues. Germline CDR1 reads SGHTA; CDR2 reads FQGNSA. The CDR3 protein is CASSLVYTGELFF. CDR3 bases: TGTGCCAGCAGCTTAGTCTACACCGGGGAGCTGTTTTTT.

The chain carries TRBV19 and TRBJ1-5; 10 nucleotides agree with TRBD1. Trimming at V came to 3 bases and at J to 7 bases, leaving 6 bases not matched to a gene. CDR1 is LNHDA, CDR2 SQIVND, per germline (reference sequence). This CDR3 contains 15 residues. DNA of the CDR3: TGTGCCAGTAGTATTGGGACAGGGGATGGGCAGCCCCAGCATTTT. Protein product: CASSIGTGDGQPQHF.

The CDR3 bases are TGTGCCAGCGGGGACAGGAACCTAGAACTCTATGGCTACACCTTC. Translated, it gives CASGDRNLELYGYTF. This chain uses TRBV27 with TRBJ1-2; 8 bases align to TRBD1. The CDR3 has 15 residues. V dropped 8 bases and J dropped 4; count of bases not matched to a gene: 12. In germline, CDR1 is MNHEY, CDR2 SMNVEV (reference sequence).

This chain links TRBV3-1 (or the pseudogene TRBV3-2) with TRBJ2-3; tentative D call: TRBD1 (5 bases). The CDR3 has 14 residues. V was shortened by 1 base and J by 1 base, with 6 bases between the two germline ends. Germline V gene lookup returns CDR1 LGHDT and CDR2 YNNKEL (reference sequence). The DNA of the CDR3 is TGTGCCAGCAGCCAAGCGACAGGCACAGATACGCAGTATTTT. It specifies CASSQATGTDTQYF.

The gene calls are TRBV28 and TRBJ1-2; 7 nucleotides agree with TRBD1. The CDR3 sequence is 13 residues long. Trimming removed 5 bases from V and 5 bases from J; junction bases left unmatched: 5. Germline V gives CDR1 MDHEN, CDR2 SYDVKM. DNA for the CDR3: TGTGCCAGCAGTCCGACAGGGTGGTATGGCTACACCTTC. Amino acids: CASSPTGWYGYTF.

The rearrangement joins TRBV5-1 to TRBJ1-2, with D perhaps TRBD1 (6 bases). The CDR3 length is 14 residues. The ends were cut back, 4 bases at V and 0 bases at J, with 10 bases in the middle. Germline CDR1 reads SGHRS; CDR2 reads YFSETQ. The CDR3 DNA is TGCGCCAGCAGCCTACAGGGTACTAACTATGGCTACACCTTC. Protein: CASSLQGTNYGYTF.

The chain joins TRBV30 to TRBJ1-6; D perhaps matches TRBD1 (6 bases). The CDR3 extends over 15 amino acids. V gave up 0 bases and J gave up 9 bases, with 15 bases separating them. From germline, CDR1 is GTSNPN and CDR2 SVGIG (reference sequence). The CDR3 bases are TGTGCCTGGAGTGTGAAGGGGGGGAAGAGTTCACCCCTCCACTTT. This sequence encodes CAWSVKGGKSSPLHF.

The gene calls are TRBV4-1 and TRBJ1-6; TRBD1 agrees at 9 bases. Germline CDR1 MGHRA, CDR2 YSYEKL. CDR3 size: 17 residues. The trim removed 4 bases at V and 9 bases at J, leaving 13 bases unmatched. This CDR3 reads CASSPGQGALSGSPLHF. The CDR3, as DNA: TGCGCCAGCAGCCCGGGACAGGGCGCCCTTAGTGGTTCACCCCTCCACTTT.

J is TRBJ1-4 and V is TRBV6-1; 11 positions match TRBD1. In germline, CDR1 is MNHNS, CDR2 SASEGT. The trim removed 3 bases at V and 10 bases at J, leaving 10 bases unmatched. The CDR3 spans 16 residues. The CDR3 here is CASSDIGQGAIGKLFF. CDR3 coding DNA: TGTGCCAGCAGTGATATCGGACAGGGGGCGATAGGAAAACTGTTTTTT.

This clone was recorded once. The chain recombines TRBV10-2 with TRBJ2-7, with 10 bases aligning to TRBD2. Unmatched junction bases numbered 9, after V lost 4 bases and J lost 3 bases. The germline gives CDR1 WSHSY, CDR2 SAAADI. This CDR3 is 16 amino acids long. This CDR3 is CASSVVLLAGFYEQYF. The CDR3 nucleotides are TGCGCCAGCAGTGTAGTACTACTAGCGGGGTTCTACGAGCAGTACTTC.

The V gene is TRBV6-1, the J gene TRBJ1-3; D might be TRBD1 (5 bases). Germline CDR1 MNHNS, CDR2 SASEGT. V lost 2 bases, J lost 2 bases, and 10 bases lay in between. The CDR3 contains 15 residues. CDR3 loop: CASSEIWGAGNTIYF. The CDR3 DNA follows: TGTGCCAGCAGTGAAATTTGGGGGGCTGGAAACACCATATATTTT.

This clone was recorded once. CDR3: CASSVALLSRGGTGELFF. DNA of the CDR3: TGTGCCAGCAGCGTCGCTCTACTCTCTCGCGGGGGGACCGGGGAGCTGTTTTTT. The chain employs TRBV9 and TRBJ2-2, with 8 bases lining up with TRBD2. This CDR3 spans 18 amino acids. In germline, CDR1 is SGDLS, CDR2 YYNGEE. With V trimmed by 2 bases and J by 5 bases, 14 bases remained unmatched.

The rearrangement uses TRBV6-5 and TRBJ2-7, with a possible D match to TRBD2 (6 bases). Germline V gene data show CDR1 as MNHEY and CDR2 as SVGAGI. The length of the CDR3 is 14 residues. V lost 7 bases, J lost 1 base, and 14 bases lay in between. CDR3 sequence: CASTGTQTSYEQYF. CDR3 DNA sequence: TGTGCCAGCACTGGGACTCAAACGTCCTACGAGCAGTACTTC.

The genes are TRBV7-6 and TRBJ1-6; perhaps TRBD1 as D (6 bases). Germline CDR1 reads SGHVS; CDR2 reads FNYEAQ. V was cut by 5 bases and J by 0 bases, with 17 bases left in between. This CDR3 is built from 18 residues. The CDR3 nucleotides read TGTGCCAGCAGCCCAGCCAGGGGCCCGAGCTCCTATAATTCACCCCTCCACTTT. It is translated as CASSPARGPSSYNSPLHF.

The chain joins TRBV3-1 (or the pseudogene TRBV3-2) to TRBJ2-3, with TRBD2 matching over 10 bases. Unmatched junction bases numbered 6, after V lost 4 bases and J lost 2 bases. The CDR3 totals 16 residues. In germline, CDR1 is LGHDT, CDR2 YNNKEL (reference sequence). DNA for the CDR3: TGTGCCAGCAGCCCCACTAGCGGGGCCATCACAGATACGCAGTATTTT. It is translated as CASSPTSGAITDTQYF.

The rearrangement joins TRBV6-1 to TRBJ1-2; D remains ambiguous. Germline V CDR1 and CDR2: MNHNS, SASEGT. This CDR3 comprises 15 residues. The ends were cut back, 2 bases at V and 0 bases at J, with 10 bases in the middle. The CDR3 sequence is CASSEWAAPNYGYTF. CDR3 nucleotide sequence: TGTGCCAGCAGTGAATGGGCAGCCCCTAACTATGGCTACACCTTC.

The chain recombines TRBV10-2 with TRBJ2-3, with 12 bases that match TRBD1. The CDR3 extends over 16 amino acids. V lost 5 bases to trimming and J lost 4 bases; unmatched junction nucleotides: 7. CDR1 and CDR2 from the germline V gene are WSHSY and SAAADI. CDR3 in DNA: TGCGCCAGCAGTACGTTCGGGACAGGGGGCGCAGATACGCAGTATTTT. It is translated as CASSTFGTGGADTQYF.

The chain has TRBV30 and TRBJ1-1; D perhaps matches TRBD1 (6 bases). Germline V lookup: CDR1 GTSNPN, CDR2 SVGIG (reference sequence). The CDR3 runs to 12 residues. V was trimmed by 4 bases and J by 5 bases, leaving 11 bases between them. The CDR3 DNA sequence: TGTGCCTGGATGACAGGTCGTACTGAAGCTTTCTTT. Its protein is CAWMTGRTEAFF. Drawing the rest from reference TRBV30 and TRBJ1-1, the complete variable domain is SQTIHQWPATLVQPVGSPLSLECTVEGTSNPNLYWYRQAAGRGLQLLFYSVGIGQISSEVPQNLSASRPQDRQFILSSKKLLLSDSGFYLCAWMTGRTEAFFGQGTRLTVV.

This chain's CDR3 is CATSRDAGEYQPQHF. The CDR3 DNA sequence: TGTGCCACCAGCAGAGATGCGGGGGAGTATCAGCCCCAGCATTTT. The chain joins TRBV15 to TRBJ1-5, with a tentative D call TRBD1 (5 bases). With 0 bases removed from V and 5 bases from J, the gap between germline ends came to 11 bases. Per the germline V gene, CDR1 is LNHNV and CDR2 is YYDKDF (reference sequence). The CDR3 has 15 residues. The full variable domain, rest sourced from reference TRBV15 and TRBJ1-5, is DAMVIQNPRYQVTQFGKPVTLSCSQTLNHNVMYWYQQKSSQAPKLLFHYYDKDFNNEADTPDNFQSRRPNTSFCFLDIRSPGLGDTAMYLCATSRDAGEYQPQHFGDGTRLSIL.

The rearrangement links TRBV4-1 to TRBJ1-5, with D tentatively TRBD1 (6 bases). CDR3 length equals 15 residues. Germline V gene lookup returns CDR1 MGHRA and CDR2 YSYEKL. Trimming removed 2 bases from V and 6 bases from J, with 14 bases in between. CDR3 region: CASSQTQGLSQPQHF. The CDR3 region has the DNA TGCGCCAGCAGCCAAACACAGGGCTTAAGTCAGCCCCAGCATTTT.

The chain joins TRBV4-3 to TRBJ2-2; TRBD1 matches at 8 bases. Looked up from germline, CDR1 is LGHNA and CDR2 is YSLEER. The CDR3 loop spans 16 amino acids. The ends lost 0 bases at V and 8 bases at J; junction bases unmatched: 8. This chain's CDR3 is CASSQDRQGARGELFF. CDR3 DNA sequence: TGCGCCAGCAGCCAAGATCGGCAGGGGGCGCGTGGGGAGCTGTTTTTT.

The rearrangement links TRBV12-3 or TRBV12-4 to TRBJ2-5; maybe TRBD2 (6 bases). V lost 5 bases to trimming and J lost 5 bases, with 12 bases between them. The CDR3 has 13 amino acids. The CDR3 coding sequence is TGTGCCAGCAGTCCCGACGGAGGGGAGACCCAGTACTTC. Translation: CASSPDGGETQYF.

V usage is TRBV5-8 and J usage is TRBJ1-1; perhaps TRBD1 as D (6 bases). With 0 bases removed from V and 5 bases from J, the gap between germline ends came to 14 bases. The length of the CDR3 is 15 residues. Germline V gene lookup returns CDR1 SGHTS and CDR2 YDEGEE. CDR3 DNA sequence: TGTGCCAGCAGCTTGGGAAACAGGGCGGGTACTGAAGCTTTCTTT. This sequence encodes CASSLGNRAGTEAFF.

The CDR3 nucleotides are TGCGCCAGCAGCTTGGCCCCCGGGACTAGCTACGAGCAGTACTTC. Translated, it gives CASSLAPGTSYEQYF. The rearrangement uses TRBV5-1 and TRBJ2-7; 8 bases are shared with TRBD2. This CDR3 spans 15 amino acids. V dropped 0 bases and J dropped 3; count of bases not matched to a gene: 5. CDR1 SGHRS and CDR2 YFSETQ come from the germline V gene.